This T cell receptor (beta chain) appears in the sequencing data of a study of blood T cell repertoires in COVID-19. Study background: T cells, B-cell-depleted T cells, or PBMCs supplied cDNA or gDNA.

The authors' processing: From reference gene primer amplification, estimates of nucleated cell counts were derived. The data were produced by immunoSEQ multiplex PCR, yet TCRdb's version contains in-frame clones alone and is incomplete. The V and J calls and clone size come from that table; D and trimming were worked out from the DNA. This table has about 300,000 clones, approximately 89% appearing once. Germline V lookup: CDR1 ENHRY, CDR2 SYGVKD. The CDR3 has 15 residues. V shed 2 bases and J 12 bases; nucleotides not matched to a gene: 8. Followed longitudinally, the Seattle patients had been enrolled during active infection.

V is TRBV10-3 and J is TRBJ1-4; TRBD1 matches 11 bases. The source material was peripheral blood. The TCR sequence derives from a young woman with COVID-19, enrolled during active disease. Written as DNA, the CDR3 is TGTGCCATCAGTGAGACTGGACAGGGGGCAAATGAACTGTTTTTT. Residues: CAISETGQGANELFF.